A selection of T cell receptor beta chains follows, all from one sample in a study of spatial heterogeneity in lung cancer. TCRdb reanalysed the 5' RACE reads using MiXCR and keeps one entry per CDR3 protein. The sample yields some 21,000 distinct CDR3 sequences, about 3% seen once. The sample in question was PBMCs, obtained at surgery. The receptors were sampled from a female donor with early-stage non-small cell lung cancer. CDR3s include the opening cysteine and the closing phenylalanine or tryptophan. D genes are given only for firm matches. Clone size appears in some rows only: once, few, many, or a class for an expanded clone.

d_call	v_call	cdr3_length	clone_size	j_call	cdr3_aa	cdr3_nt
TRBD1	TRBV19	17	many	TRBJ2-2	CASSIGMGQGRPGELFF	TGTGCCAGTAGTATAGGAATGGGACAGGGCCGCCCCGGGGAGCTGTTTTTT
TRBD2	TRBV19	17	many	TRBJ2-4	CASSIPGTSGSGDIQYF	TGTGCCAGTAGTATCCCCGGGACTAGCGGGAGTGGGGACATTCAGTACTTC
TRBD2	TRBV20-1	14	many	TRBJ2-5	CSARDLEGEGTQYF	TGCAGTGCTAGAGATCTGGAAGGGGAGGGGACCCAGTACTTC
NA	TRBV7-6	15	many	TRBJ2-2	CASSSYGAPGGELFF	TGTGCCAGCAGCTCTTACGGGGCCCCAGGCGGGGAGCTGTTTTTT
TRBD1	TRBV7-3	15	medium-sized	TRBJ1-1	CASSLGQGVRAEAFF	TGTGCCAGCAGCTTAGGACAGGGGGTTCGTGCTGAAGCTTTCTTT
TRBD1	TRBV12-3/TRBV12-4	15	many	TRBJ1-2	CASSNRQGALYGYTF	TGTGCCAGCAGCAACCGACAGGGGGCTTTATATGGCTACACCTTC
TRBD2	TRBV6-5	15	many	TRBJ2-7	CASSYWTSGSGEQYF	TGTGCCAGCAGTTACTGGACTAGCGGGAGTGGCGAGCAGTACTTC
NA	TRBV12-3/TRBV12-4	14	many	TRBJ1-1	CASSLHRVDTEAFF	TGTGCCAGCAGTCTCCACAGGGTTGACACTGAAGCTTTCTTT
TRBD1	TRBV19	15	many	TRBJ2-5	CASRTGTGGRETQYF	TGTGCCAGTAGAACCGGGACAGGGGGCCGAGAGACCCAGTACTTC
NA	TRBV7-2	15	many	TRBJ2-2	CASTRPTQRTGELFF	TGTGCCAGCACACGCCCTACACAACGGACCGGGGAGCTGTTTTTT
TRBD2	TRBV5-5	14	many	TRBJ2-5	CASSRTSGKETQYF	TGTGCCAGCAGCAGGACTAGCGGTAAAGAGACCCAGTACTTC
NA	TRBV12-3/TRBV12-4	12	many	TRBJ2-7	CASSLGWDEQYF	TGTGCCAGCAGTTTAGGTTGGGACGAGCAGTACTTC
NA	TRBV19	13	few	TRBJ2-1	CASSIERDNEQFF	TGTGCCAGTAGTATAGAGCGGGACAATGAGCAGTTCTTC
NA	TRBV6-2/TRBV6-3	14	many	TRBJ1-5	CASSYRRGDQPQHF	TGTGCCAGCAGTTACCGGAGAGGGGACCAGCCCCAGCATTTT
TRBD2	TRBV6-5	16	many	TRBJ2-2	CASSGGGRTNTGELFF	TGTGCCAGTTCGGGGGGAGGCCGGACTAACACCGGGGAGCTGTTTTTT
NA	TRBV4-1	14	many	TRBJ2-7	CASSQEPSLTLRYF	TGCGCCAGCAGCCAAGAACCGTCATTGACTTTAAGATACTTC
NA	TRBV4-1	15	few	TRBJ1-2	CASSQDLGGLAGYTF	TGCGCCAGCAGCCAAGACCTGGGGGGGCTGGCTGGCTACACCTTC
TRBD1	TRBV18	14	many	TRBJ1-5	CASSPQGAGQPQHF	TGTGCCAGCTCACCCCAGGGGGCAGGTCAGCCCCAGCATTTT
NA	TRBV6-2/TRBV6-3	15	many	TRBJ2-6	CASSYEGYGANVLTF	TGTGCCAGCAGTTACGAAGGATACGGGGCCAACGTCCTGACTTTC
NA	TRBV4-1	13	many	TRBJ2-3	CASRKTGTDTQYF	TGCGCCAGCAGGAAGACGGGCACAGATACGCAGTATTTT
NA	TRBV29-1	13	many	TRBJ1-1	CSVGQSRNTEAFF	TGCAGCGTTGGTCAGTCGAGGAACACTGAAGCTTTCTTT
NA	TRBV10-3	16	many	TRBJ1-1	CAISEAGGAWRTEAFF	TGTGCCATCAGTGAGGCCGGCGGAGCTTGGCGGACTGAAGCTTTCTTT
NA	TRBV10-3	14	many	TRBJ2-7	CAISAGAVDHEQYF	TGTGCCATCAGCGCAGGGGCGGTGGACCACGAGCAGTACTTC
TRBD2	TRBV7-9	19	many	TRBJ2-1	CASSSRLAGGPPSRNEQFF	TGTGCCAGCAGCTCGAGACTAGCGGGAGGCCCTCCTTCGAGGAATGAGCAGTTCTTC
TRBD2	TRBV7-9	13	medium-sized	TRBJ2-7	CASSSSGSYEQYF	TGTGCCAGCAGCTCTAGCGGGAGCTACGAGCAGTACTTC
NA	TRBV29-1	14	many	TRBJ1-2	CSVVAQGSGYGYTF	TGCAGCGTCGTAGCTCAGGGGTCGGGCTATGGCTACACCTTC
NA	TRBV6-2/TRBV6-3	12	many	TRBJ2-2	CASTRRNGELFF	TGTGCCAGCACTCGTAGGAACGGGGAGCTGTTTTTT
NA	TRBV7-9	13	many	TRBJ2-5	CASTTGLQETQYF	TGTGCCAGCACTACAGGTCTACAAGAGACCCAGTACTTC
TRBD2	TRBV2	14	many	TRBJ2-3	CASREREGTDTQYF	TGTGCCAGCAGAGAGCGGGAGGGCACAGATACGCAGTATTTT
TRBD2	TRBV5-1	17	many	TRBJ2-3	CASSLGPQAGGTDTQYF	TGCGCCAGCAGCCTTGGGCCGCAAGCGGGAGGCACAGATACGCAGTATTTT
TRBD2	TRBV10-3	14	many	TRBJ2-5	CAIRAGDYDETQYF	TGTGCCATCAGGGCCGGGGACTATGACGAGACCCAGTACTTC
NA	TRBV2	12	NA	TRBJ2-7	CASSVSDHEQYF	TGTGCCAGCAGTGTGTCAGATCATGAGCAGTACTTC
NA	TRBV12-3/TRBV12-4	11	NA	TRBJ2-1	CASSLALKQFF	TGTGCCAGCAGTTTAGCACTGAAGCAGTTCTTC
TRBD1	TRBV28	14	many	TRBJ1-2	CASSLGQGATVYTF	TGTGCCAGCAGTTTAGGACAGGGGGCCACCGTCTACACCTTC
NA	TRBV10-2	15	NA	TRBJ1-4	CASSESGATTEKLFF	TGCGCCAGCAGTGAATCGGGGGCTACGACTGAAAAACTGTTTTTT
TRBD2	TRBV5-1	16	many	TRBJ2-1	CASSLEGLAGVNEQFF	TGCGCCAGCAGCTTGGAGGGTCTGGCGGGAGTTAATGAGCAGTTCTTC
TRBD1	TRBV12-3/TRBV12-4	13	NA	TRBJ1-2	CASSLAGGNGYTF	TGTGCCAGCAGCCTCGCAGGGGGAAATGGCTACACCTTC
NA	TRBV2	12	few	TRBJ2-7	CASSLQAYEQYF	TGTGCCAGCAGCCTTCAGGCTTACGAGCAGTACTTC
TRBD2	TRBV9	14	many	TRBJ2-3	CASGTSGRGDTQYF	TGTGCCAGCGGGACTAGCGGGAGAGGAGATACGCAGTATTTT
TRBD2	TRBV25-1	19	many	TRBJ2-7	CASSPRVGLAGLRTYEQYF	TGTGCCAGCAGTCCCCGGGTGGGACTAGCGGGACTCCGGACCTACGAGCAGTACTTC
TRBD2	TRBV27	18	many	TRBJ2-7	CASSLSPPVGSGVYEQYF	TGTGCCAGCAGTTTATCCCCTCCCGTGGGTAGCGGGGTCTACGAGCAGTACTTC
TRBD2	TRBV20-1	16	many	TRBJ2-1	CSARDPGLAGGLTQFF	TGCAGTGCTAGAGACCCGGGACTAGCGGGAGGACTGACGCAGTTCTTC
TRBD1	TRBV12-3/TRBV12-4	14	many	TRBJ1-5	CASRSGQGDQPQHF	TGTGCCAGCAGGTCAGGACAGGGGGATCAGCCCCAGCATTTT
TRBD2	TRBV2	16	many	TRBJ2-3	CASSSSPSGSSDTQYF	TGTGCCAGCAGTTCTTCCCCTAGCGGGAGCTCAGATACGCAGTATTTT
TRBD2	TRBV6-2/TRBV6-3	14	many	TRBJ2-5	CASSWTGGQETQYF	TGTGCCAGCAGTTGGACGGGAGGGCAGGAGACCCAGTACTTC
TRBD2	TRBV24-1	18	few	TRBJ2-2	CATSDPGLAGGYTGELVF	TGTGCCACCAGTGACCCGGGACTAGCGGGAGGGTATACCGGGGAGCTGGTTTTT
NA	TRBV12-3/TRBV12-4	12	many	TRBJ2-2	CASSSGVGELFF	TGTGCCAGCAGCTCAGGGGTCGGGGAGCTGTTTTTT
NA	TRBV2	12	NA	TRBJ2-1	CASSERSDEQFF	TGTGCCAGCAGTGAAAGGTCGGATGAGCAGTTCTTC
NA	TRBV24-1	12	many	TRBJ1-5	CATSDLGQPQHF	TGTGCCACCAGTGATTTAGGTCAGCCCCAGCATTTT
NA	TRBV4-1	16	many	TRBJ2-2	CASSQSGFGNTGELFF	TGCGCCAGCAGCCAGTCAGGTTTCGGGAACACCGGGGAGCTGTTTTTT
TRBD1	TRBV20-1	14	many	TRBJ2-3	CSARGTGAQGTQYF	TGCAGTGCTAGAGGGACAGGGGCTCAGGGTACGCAGTATTTT
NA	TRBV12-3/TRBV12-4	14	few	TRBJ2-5	CASTRGLEYGTQYF	TGTGCCAGCACCCGTGGCCTAGAATATGGGACCCAGTACTTC